What follows is one TCR beta chain and its context. Its antigen is unidentified. The sample is drawn from a study of T cell responses to AZD1222 COVID-19 vaccine. The data were produced by immunoSEQ multiplex PCR, yet TCRdb's version contains in-frame clones alone and is incomplete. The sample yields around 150,000 clones, around 95% seen once. Study conclusions and caveats: The study identified only a handful of AZD1222 recipients as seropositive at baseline. At 160-218 and 743-854, vaccine-associated CD4 TCRs were dominant, and they spanned spike. White British ancestry dominated among donors, who included more females, and clonal diversity was possibly underestimated.

The trim removed 0 bases at V and 3 bases at J, leaving 7 bases unmatched. The CDR3 contains 16 residues. Germline lookup yields CDR1 SGDLS and CDR2 YYNGEE. The J gene is TRBJ1-1, the V gene TRBV9, with 8 bases fitting TRBD1. The TCR originated in an adult in good health. The sequencing here drew on peripheral blood, taken on day 0 of AZD1222 vaccination. The CDR3 DNA reads TGTGCCAGCAGCGTAGTCCCAGGGGGCACCGACACTGAAGCTTTCTTT. This codes for CASSVVPGGTDTEAFF.